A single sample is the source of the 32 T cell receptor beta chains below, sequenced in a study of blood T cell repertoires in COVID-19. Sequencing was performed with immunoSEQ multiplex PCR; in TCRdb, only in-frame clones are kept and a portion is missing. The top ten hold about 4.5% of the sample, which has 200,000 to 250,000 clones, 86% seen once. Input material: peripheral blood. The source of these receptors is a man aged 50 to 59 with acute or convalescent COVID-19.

CDR3 DNA sequence: TGTGCCAGCAGTGAAGCGGAGAGGGCCAACTATGGCTACACCTTC. Protein product: CASSEAERANYGYTF. The gene calls are TRBV6-1 and TRBJ1-2, with D unresolved. V was pared by 0 bases and J by 2 bases, with 10 bases between. Germline CDR1 MNHNS, CDR2 SASEGT. CDR3 length: 15 residues.

The CDR3 is CSASSHRAGNTIYF. CDR3 bases: TGCAGTGCCAGTTCCCACAGGGCTGGAAACACCATATATTTT. This rearrangement joins TRBV20-1 to TRBJ1-3, with D tentatively TRBD1 (6 bases). This CDR3 has 14 amino acids. Germline V CDR1 and CDR2: DFQATT, SNEGSKA (reference sequence). The V end was cut by 6 bases, the J end by 2 bases, with 14 bases between.

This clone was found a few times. The CDR3 loop is CASTLDRQNSPLHF. The DNA of the CDR3 is TGTGCCAGCACGCTGGACAGACAAAATTCACCCCTCCACTTT. This rearrangement joins TRBV2 to TRBJ1-6, with D tentatively TRBD1 (6 bases). Germline V CDR1 and CDR2: SNHLY, FYNNEI. CDR3 size: 14 residues. Deletions cut 7 bases from V and 7 bases from J, with 14 bases between.

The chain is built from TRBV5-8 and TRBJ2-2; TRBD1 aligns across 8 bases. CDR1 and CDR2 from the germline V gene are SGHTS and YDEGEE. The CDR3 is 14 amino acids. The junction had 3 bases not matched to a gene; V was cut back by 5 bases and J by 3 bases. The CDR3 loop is CASRGQVYTGELFF. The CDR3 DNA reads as TGTGCCAGCAGGGGACAGGTCTACACCGGGGAGCTGTTTTTT.

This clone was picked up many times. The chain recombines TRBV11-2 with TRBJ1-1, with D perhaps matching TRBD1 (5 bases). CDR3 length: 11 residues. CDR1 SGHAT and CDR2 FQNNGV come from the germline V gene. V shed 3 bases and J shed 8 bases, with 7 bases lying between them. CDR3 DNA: TGTGCCAGCAGCTTTAAGGGGGAAGCTTTCTTT. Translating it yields CASSFKGEAFF.

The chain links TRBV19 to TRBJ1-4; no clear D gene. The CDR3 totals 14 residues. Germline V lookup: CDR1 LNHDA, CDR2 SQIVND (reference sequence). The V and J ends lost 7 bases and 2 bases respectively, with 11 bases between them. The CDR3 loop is CASMGGGTNEKLFF. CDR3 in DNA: TGTGCCAGTATGGGAGGAGGGACTAATGAAAAACTGTTTTTT.

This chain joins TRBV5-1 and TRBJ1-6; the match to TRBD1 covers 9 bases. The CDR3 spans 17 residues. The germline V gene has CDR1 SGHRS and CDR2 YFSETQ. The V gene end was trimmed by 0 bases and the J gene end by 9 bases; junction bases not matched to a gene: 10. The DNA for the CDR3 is TGCGCCAGCAGCTTGGACGGACAGGGGCGCGGGTCTTCACCCCTCCACTTT. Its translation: CASSLDGQGRGSSPLHF. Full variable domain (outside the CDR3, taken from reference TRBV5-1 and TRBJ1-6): KAGVTQTPRYLIKTRGQQVTLSCSPISGHRSVSWYQQTPGQGLQFLFEYFSETQRNKGNFPGRFSGRQFSNSRSEMNVSTLELGDSALYLCASSLDGQGRGSSPLHFGNGTRLTVT.

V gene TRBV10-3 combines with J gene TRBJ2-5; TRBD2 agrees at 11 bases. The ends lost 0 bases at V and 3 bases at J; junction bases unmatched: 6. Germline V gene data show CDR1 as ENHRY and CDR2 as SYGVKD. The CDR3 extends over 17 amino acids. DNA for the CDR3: TGTGCCATCAGTGAGTCGAGGATAGCGGGGGGGGAAGAGACCCAGTACTTC. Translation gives CAISESRIAGGEETQYF.

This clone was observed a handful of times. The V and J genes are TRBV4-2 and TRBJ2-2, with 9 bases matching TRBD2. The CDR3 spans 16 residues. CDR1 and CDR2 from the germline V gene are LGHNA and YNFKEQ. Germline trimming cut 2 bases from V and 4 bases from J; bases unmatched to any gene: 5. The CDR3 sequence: CASSQPAGGFTGELFF. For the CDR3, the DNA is TGTGCCAGCAGCCAACCGGCGGGGGGGTTCACCGGGGAGCTGTTTTTT.

The CDR3 spells CASSFTGMSGANVLTF. The CDR3 nucleotides are TGTGCCAGCAGCTTCACGGGTATGTCTGGGGCCAACGTCCTGACTTTC. The chain combines TRBV7-8 with TRBJ2-6, with D uncertain. Per germline, CDR1 SGHVS and CDR2 FQNEAQ. The CDR3 is 16 residues long. The V end was cut by 3 bases, the J end by 1 base, with 10 bases between.

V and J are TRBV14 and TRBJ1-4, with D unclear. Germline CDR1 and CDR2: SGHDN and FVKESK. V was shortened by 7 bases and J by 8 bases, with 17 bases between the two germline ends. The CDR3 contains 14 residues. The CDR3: CASTSGSPGEKLFF. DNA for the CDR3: TGTGCCAGCACCTCCGGGAGCCCCGGGGAAAAACTGTTTTTT.

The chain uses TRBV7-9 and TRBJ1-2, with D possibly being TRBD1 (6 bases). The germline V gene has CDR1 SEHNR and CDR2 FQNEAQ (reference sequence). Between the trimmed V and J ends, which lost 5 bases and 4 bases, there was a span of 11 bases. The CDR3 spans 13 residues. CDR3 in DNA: TGTGCCAGCAGCGCGGACAGAAGCTATGGCTACACCTTC. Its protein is CASSADRSYGYTF.

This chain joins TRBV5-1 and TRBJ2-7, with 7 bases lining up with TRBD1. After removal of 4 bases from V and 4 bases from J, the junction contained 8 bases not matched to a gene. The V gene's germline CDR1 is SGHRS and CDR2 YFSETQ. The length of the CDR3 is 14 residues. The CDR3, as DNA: TGCGCCAGCAGCCGAACAGGGGCTCCGTACGAGCAGTACTTC. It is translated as CASSRTGAPYEQYF.

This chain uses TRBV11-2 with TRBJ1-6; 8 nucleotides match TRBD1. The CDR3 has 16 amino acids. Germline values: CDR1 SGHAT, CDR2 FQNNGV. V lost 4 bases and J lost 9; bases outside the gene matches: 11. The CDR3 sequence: CASSSHSDRVGSPLHF. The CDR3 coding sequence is TGTGCCAGCAGCTCGCATTCGGACAGGGTGGGTTCACCCCTCCACTTT.

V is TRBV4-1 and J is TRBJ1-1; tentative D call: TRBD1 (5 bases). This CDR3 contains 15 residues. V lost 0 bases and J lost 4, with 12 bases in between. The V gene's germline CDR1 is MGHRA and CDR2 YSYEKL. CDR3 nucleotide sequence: TGCGCCAGCAGCCAAGATCAGGGTCGGAGCACTGAAGCTTTCTTT. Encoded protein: CASSQDQGRSTEAFF.

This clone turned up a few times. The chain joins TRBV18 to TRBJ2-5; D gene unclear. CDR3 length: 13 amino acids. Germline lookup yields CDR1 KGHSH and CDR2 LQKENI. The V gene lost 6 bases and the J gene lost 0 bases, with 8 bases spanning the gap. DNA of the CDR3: TGTGCCAGCTCGAAAGAGTACCAAGAGACCCAGTACTTC. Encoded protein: CASSKEYQETQYF.

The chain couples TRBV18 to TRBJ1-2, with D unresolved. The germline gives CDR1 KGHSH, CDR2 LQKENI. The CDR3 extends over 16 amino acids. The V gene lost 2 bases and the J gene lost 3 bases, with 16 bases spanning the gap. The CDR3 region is CASSPGGQQLDYGYTF. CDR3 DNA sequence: TGTGCCAGCTCACCAGGAGGTCAGCAGTTAGACTATGGCTACACCTTC.

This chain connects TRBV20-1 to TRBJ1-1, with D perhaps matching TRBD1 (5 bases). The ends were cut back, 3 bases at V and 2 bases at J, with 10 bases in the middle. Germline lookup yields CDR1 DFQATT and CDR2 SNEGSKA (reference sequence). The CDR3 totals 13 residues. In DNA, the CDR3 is TGCAGTGCTAGTCGACAGCTTAACACTGAAGCTTTCTTT. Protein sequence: CSASRQLNTEAFF.

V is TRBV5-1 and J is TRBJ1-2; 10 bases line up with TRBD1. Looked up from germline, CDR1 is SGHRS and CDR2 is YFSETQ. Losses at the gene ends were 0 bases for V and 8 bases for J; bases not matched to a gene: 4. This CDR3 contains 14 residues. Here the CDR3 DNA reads TGCGCCAGCAGCTTGGAGGGACAGGGGAGCGGCTACACCTTC. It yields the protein CASSLEGQGSGYTF.

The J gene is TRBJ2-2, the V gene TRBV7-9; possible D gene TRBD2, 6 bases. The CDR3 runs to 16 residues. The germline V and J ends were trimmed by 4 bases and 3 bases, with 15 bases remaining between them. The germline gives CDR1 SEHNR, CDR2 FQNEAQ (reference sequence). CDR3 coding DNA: TGTGCCAGCAGCTCCACGGTAGCGGAGTACACCGGGGAGCTGTTTTTT. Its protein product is CASSSTVAEYTGELFF.

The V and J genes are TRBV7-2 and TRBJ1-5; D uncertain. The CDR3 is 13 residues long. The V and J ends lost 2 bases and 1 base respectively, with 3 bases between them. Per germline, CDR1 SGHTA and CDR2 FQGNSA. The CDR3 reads CASSLQSNQPQHF. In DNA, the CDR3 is TGTGCCAGCAGCTTACAGAGCAATCAGCCCCAGCATTTT. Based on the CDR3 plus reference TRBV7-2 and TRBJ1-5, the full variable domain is GAGVSQSPSNKVTEKGKDVELRCDPISGHTALYWYRQSLGQGLEFLIYFQGNSAPDKSGLPSDRFSAERTGGSVSTLTIQRTQQEDSAVYLCASSLQSNQPQHFGDGTRLSIL.

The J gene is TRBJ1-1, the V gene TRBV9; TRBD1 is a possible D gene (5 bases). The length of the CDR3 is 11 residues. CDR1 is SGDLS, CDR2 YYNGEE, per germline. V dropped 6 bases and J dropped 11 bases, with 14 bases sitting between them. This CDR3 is CASTSDIKAFF. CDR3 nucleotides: TGTGCCAGCACCTCGGACATTAAGGCTTTCTTT.

CDR3 bases: TGTGCCAGCAGTGAAGGTCCGGGGGGCAGGGTTCGCACTGAAGCTTTCTTT. It is translated as CASSEGPGGRVRTEAFF. This chain connects TRBV6-1 to TRBJ1-1; weak D call: TRBD1 (6 bases). This CDR3 has 17 residues. Trimming removed 1 base from V and 4 bases from J, with 19 bases in between. The V gene's germline CDR1 is MNHNS and CDR2 SASEGT.

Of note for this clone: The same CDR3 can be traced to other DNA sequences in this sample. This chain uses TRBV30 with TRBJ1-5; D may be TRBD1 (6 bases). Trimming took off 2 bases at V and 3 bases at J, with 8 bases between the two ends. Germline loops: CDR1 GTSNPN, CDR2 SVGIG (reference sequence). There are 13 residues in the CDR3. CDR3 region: CAWSSGANQPQHF. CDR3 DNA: TGTGCCTGGAGTTCAGGGGCCAATCAGCCCCAGCATTTT.

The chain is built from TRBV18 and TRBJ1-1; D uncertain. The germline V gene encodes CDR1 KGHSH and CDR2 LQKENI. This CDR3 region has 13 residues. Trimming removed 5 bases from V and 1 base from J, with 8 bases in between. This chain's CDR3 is CASSTGENTEAFF. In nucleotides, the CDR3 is TGTGCCAGCTCAACCGGTGAGAACACTGAAGCTTTCTTT.

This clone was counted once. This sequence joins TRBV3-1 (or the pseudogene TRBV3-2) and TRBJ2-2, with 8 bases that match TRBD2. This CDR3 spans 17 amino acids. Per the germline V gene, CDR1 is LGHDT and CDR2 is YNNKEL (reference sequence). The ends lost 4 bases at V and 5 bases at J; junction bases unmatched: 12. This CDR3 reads CASSRTGGGPGTGELFF. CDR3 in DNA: TGTGCCAGCAGCCGGACTGGCGGGGGGCCGGGGACCGGGGAGCTGTTTTTT.

The CDR3 reads CASRDRGSAGYGYTF. The CDR3 DNA reads TGTGCCAGCCGGGACAGGGGCAGCGCAGGGTATGGCTACACCTTC. The chain carries TRBV5-5 and TRBJ1-2; 10 nucleotides align to TRBD1. The V gene's germline CDR1 is SGHKS and CDR2 YYEKEE (reference sequence). V dropped 7 bases and J dropped 5; count of bases not matched to a gene: 11. The CDR3 contains 15 residues.

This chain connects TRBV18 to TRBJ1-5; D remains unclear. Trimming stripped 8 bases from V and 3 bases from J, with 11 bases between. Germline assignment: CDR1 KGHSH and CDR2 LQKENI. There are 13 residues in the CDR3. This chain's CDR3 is CASTREPNQPQHF. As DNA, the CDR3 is TGTGCCAGCACTCGGGAGCCCAATCAGCCCCAGCATTTT. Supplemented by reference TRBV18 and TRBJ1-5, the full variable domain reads NAGVMQNPRHLVRRRGQEARLRCSPMKGHSHVYWYRQLPEEGLKFMVYLQKENIIDESGMPKERFSAEFPKEGPSILRIQQVVRGDSAAYFCASTREPNQPQHFGDGTRLSIL.

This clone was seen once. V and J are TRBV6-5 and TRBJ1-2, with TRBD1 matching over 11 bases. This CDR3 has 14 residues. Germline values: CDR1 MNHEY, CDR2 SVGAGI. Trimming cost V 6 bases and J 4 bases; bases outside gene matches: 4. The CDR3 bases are TGTGCCAGCAGGGACAGGGGGCGCGGCTATGGCTACACCTTC. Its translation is CASRDRGRGYGYTF.

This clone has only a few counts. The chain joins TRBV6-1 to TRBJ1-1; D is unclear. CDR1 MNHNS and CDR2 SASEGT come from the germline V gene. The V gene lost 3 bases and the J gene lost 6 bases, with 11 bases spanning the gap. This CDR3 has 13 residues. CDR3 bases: TGTGCCAGCAGTGAGGTGGCAAACGCTGAAGCTTTCTTT. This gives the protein CASSEVANAEAFF.

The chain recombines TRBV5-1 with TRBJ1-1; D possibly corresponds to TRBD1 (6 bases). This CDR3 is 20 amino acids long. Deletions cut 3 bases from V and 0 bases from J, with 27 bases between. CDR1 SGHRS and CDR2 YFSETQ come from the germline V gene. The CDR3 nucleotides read TGCGCCAGCAGCTCCGCCGGGACAACGTACTCCTCGACTATGAACACTGAAGCTTTCTTT. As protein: CASSSAGTTYSSTMNTEAFF.

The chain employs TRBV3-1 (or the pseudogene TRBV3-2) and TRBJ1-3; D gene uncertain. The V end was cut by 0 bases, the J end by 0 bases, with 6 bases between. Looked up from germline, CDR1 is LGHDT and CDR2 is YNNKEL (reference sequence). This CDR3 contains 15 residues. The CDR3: CASSQEAYSGNTIYF. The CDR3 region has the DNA TGTGCCAGCAGCCAAGAGGCTTACTCTGGAAACACCATATATTTT.